Below are 24 T cell receptor beta chains sequenced from a single sample in a study of graft-versus-host responses after intestinal transplantation. TCRdb's table, derived via immunoSEQ multiplex PCR, lists solely in-frame clones and lacks some. The sample yields about 98,000 clones, about 84% seen once. This specimen consisted of PBMCs, obtained 255 days after intestinal transplant. Receptor source: a human patient who received an intestinal transplant, so some T cells may come from the graft donor.

This clone was seen only a few times. The CDR3 protein is CASNRQSNSPLHF. The CDR3 DNA is TGTGCCAGTAACAGGCAATCTAATTCACCCCTCCACTTT. V is TRBV19 and J is TRBJ1-6; maybe TRBD1 (5 bases). This CDR3 contains 13 residues. V was pared by 7 bases and J by 6 bases, with 10 bases between. CDR1 LNHDA and CDR2 SQIVND come from the germline V gene (reference sequence).

This clone occurred a few times. This chain uses TRBV28 with TRBJ2-7, with D perhaps matching TRBD2 (5 bases). This CDR3 has 11 amino acids. V lost 7 bases to trimming and J lost 5 bases, with 9 bases between them. Germline assignment: CDR1 MDHEN and CDR2 SYDVKM. The CDR3 region is CASTSEDEQYF. CDR3 coding DNA: TGTGCCAGCACCTCGGAGGACGAGCAGTACTTC.

The J gene is TRBJ2-7, the V gene TRBV7-8; 9 bases match TRBD1. This CDR3 spans 14 amino acids. Germline trimming cut 4 bases from V and 5 bases from J; bases unmatched to any gene: 6. Germline CDR1 reads SGHVS; CDR2 reads FQNEAQ. As DNA, the CDR3 is TGTGCCAGCAGCTCGGGACAGGGTAAAAACGAGCAGTACGTC. Encoded protein: CASSSGQGKNEQYV.

This clone was seen only once. The chain recombines TRBV29-1 with TRBJ2-1; the D gene is possibly TRBD2 (7 bases). The CDR3 is 14 amino acids. The ends were cut back, 5 bases at V and 12 bases at J, with 23 bases in the middle. CDR1 is SQVTM and CDR2 is ANQGSEA in the germline V gene. The CDR3 DNA is TGCAGCGTTAGGTTGGGCAGCCGGGGAGGGGGGCAGTTCTTC. Its translation: CSVRLGSRGGGQFF.

The table lists this clone with a count of one. This chain uses TRBV7-2 with TRBJ1-3; D unclear. Per germline, CDR1 SGHTA and CDR2 FQGNSA. This CDR3 has 15 amino acids. With 1 base removed from V and 3 bases from J, the gap between germline ends came to 10 bases. CDR3 sequence: CASSLVPGRGNTIYF. As DNA, the CDR3 is TGTGCCAGCAGCTTAGTTCCAGGTCGTGGAAACACCATATATTTT.

The chain joins TRBV4-1 to TRBJ2-3; perhaps TRBD2 as D (6 bases). The V and J ends lost 0 bases and 5 bases respectively, with 24 bases between them. Germline CDR1 MGHRA, CDR2 YSYEKL. The CDR3 is 19 amino acids. The CDR3: CASSQESLGVGRDGDTQYF. The CDR3 region has the DNA TGCGCCAGCAGCCAAGAGTCCCTCGGGGTGGGGCGGGACGGAGATACGCAGTATTTT.

This sequence joins TRBV27 and TRBJ2-1; D perhaps matches TRBD1 (6 bases). Germline V gives CDR1 MNHEY, CDR2 SMNVEV (reference sequence). The CDR3 sequence is 13 residues long. V lost 11 bases and J 4 bases, leaving 15 bases between the germline ends. CDR3 residues: CACAGTSYNEQFF. The CDR3 DNA is TGTGCCTGCGCCGGGACATCTTACAATGAGCAGTTCTTC.

The V gene is TRBV28, the J gene TRBJ1-5, with D uncertain. V dropped 2 bases and J dropped 7 bases, with 12 bases sitting between them. From germline, CDR1 is MDHEN and CDR2 SYDVKM. The CDR3 consists of 14 residues. The CDR3 coding sequence is TGTGCCAGCAGTTTAAAGGGAAGAGGGCAGCCCCAGCATTTT. Encoded protein: CASSLKGRGQPQHF.

This chain links TRBV4-1 with TRBJ2-1; D not resolved. The CDR3 is 11 residues long. V was trimmed by 0 bases and J by 7 bases, leaving 1 base between them. Germline CDR1 is MGHRA and CDR2 is YSYEKL. The CDR3 bases are TGCGCCAGCAGCCAAGAAAATGAGCAGTTCTTC. It is translated as CASSQENEQFF.

V gene TRBV5-1 combines with J gene TRBJ1-1; D unclear. The CDR3 sequence is 14 residues long. Trimming took off 0 bases at V and 1 base at J, with 7 bases between the two ends. Germline CDR1 is SGHRS and CDR2 is YFSETQ. In nucleotides, the CDR3 is TGCGCCAGCAGCTTGGACCCAGGGAACACTGAAGCTTTCTTT. Translating it yields CASSLDPGNTEAFF. Based on the CDR3 plus reference TRBV5-1 and TRBJ1-1, the full variable domain is KAGVTQTPRYLIKTRGQQVTLSCSPISGHRSVSWYQQTPGQGLQFLFEYFSETQRNKGNFPGRFSGRQFSNSRSEMNVSTLELGDSALYLCASSLDPGNTEAFFGQGTRLTVV.

The V call is TRBV11-2, the J call TRBJ2-1; 8 nucleotides match TRBD1. This CDR3 comprises 14 residues. The V segment lost 8 bases and the J segment 4 bases; nucleotides outside the gene matches: 7. CDR1 is SGHAT, CDR2 FQNNGV, per germline. CDR3 protein: CASHGQGRYNEQFF. The CDR3 DNA is TGTGCCAGCCACGGACAGGGACGGTACAATGAGCAGTTCTTC.

On this clone: Other DNA sequences in this sample translate to the same CDR3. V is TRBV9 and J is TRBJ2-3; D might be TRBD1 or TRBD2, each matching 5 bases. This CDR3 contains 13 residues. Deletions cut 0 bases from V and 4 bases from J, with 6 bases between. Germline CDR1 reads SGDLS; CDR2 reads YYNGEE. The CDR3 loop reads CASSVGGSDTQYF. CDR3 bases: TGTGCCAGCAGCGTAGGGGGGTCAGATACGCAGTATTTT.

This clone was observed once. This chain joins TRBV2 and TRBJ2-6; D gene unclear. This CDR3 contains 17 residues. V lost 3 bases to trimming and J lost 2 bases, with 14 bases between them. Germline V gene data show CDR1 as SNHLY and CDR2 as FYNNEI. The CDR3 region has the DNA TGTGCCAGCAGTGAGGTGTATCCGCAGGCTGGGGCCAACGTCCTGACTTTC. Translated, it gives CASSEVYPQAGANVLTF.

This chain uses TRBV6-1 with TRBJ1-2; weak D call: TRBD1 (5 bases). Per the germline V gene, CDR1 is MNHNS and CDR2 is SASEGT. The CDR3 covers 13 residues. Trimming cost V 8 bases and J 8 bases, with 18 bases left between them. DNA of the CDR3: TGTGCCAGCTATAAGGTTGAGGGGCGAGGCTACACCTTC. Translating gives CASYKVEGRGYTF.

This clone has only one observation. The V call is TRBV2, the J call TRBJ1-1, with D perhaps TRBD1 (5 bases). Germline V gives CDR1 SNHLY, CDR2 FYNNEI. V lost 8 bases to trimming and J lost 5 bases, with 6 bases between them. The CDR3 runs 10 residues. The DNA of the CDR3 is TGTGCCAGCGGGGGGACTGAAGCTTTCTTT. It translates to CASGGTEAFF.

CDR3 in amino acids: CASRQLAGGPKGTQYF. Written as DNA, the CDR3 is TGCGCCAGCAGACAACTAGCGGGGGGCCCCAAGGGGACCCAGTACTTC. The V and J genes are TRBV10-2 and TRBJ2-5; 12 nucleotides line up with TRBD2. Per germline, CDR1 WSHSY and CDR2 SAAADI. This CDR3 contains 16 residues. V dropped 6 bases and J dropped 7; count of bases not matched to a gene: 12.

The genes are TRBV11-2 and TRBJ1-6; D not certain. Germline CDR1 and CDR2: SGHAT and FQNNGV. This CDR3 comprises 13 residues. With 4 bases removed from V and 7 bases from J, the gap between germline ends came to 8 bases. The CDR3 nucleotides read TGTGCCAGCAGCTCGCGCCTAAATTCACCCCTCCACTTT. Translation: CASSSRLNSPLHF.

In DNA form, the CDR3 reads TGTGCCACCTCGACCCAGTACCAAGAGACCCAGTACTTC. Its protein is CATSTQYQETQYF. The gene calls are TRBV19 and TRBJ2-5; D gene unclear. The CDR3 spans 13 residues. Trimming pared 10 bases from V and 0 bases from J, leaving 12 bases between. The germline V gene has CDR1 LNHDA and CDR2 SQIVND (reference sequence).

The chain uses TRBV9 and TRBJ1-6; no reliable D call. Germline V lookup: CDR1 SGDLS, CDR2 YYNGEE. V lost 0 bases, J lost 7 bases, and 5 bases lay in between. This CDR3 has 13 amino acids. In nucleotides, the CDR3 is TGTGCCAGCAGCGTAGCAGTCAATTCACCCCTCCACTTT. It encodes CASSVAVNSPLHF.

V usage is TRBV29-1 and J usage is TRBJ1-2; no reliable D call. Germline V CDR1 and CDR2: SQVTM, ANQGSEA. Trimming shortened V by 0 bases and J by 6 bases, and 5 bases separated the two germline ends. The CDR3 has 11 residues. CDR3 sequence: CSVEELHGYTF. CDR3 nucleotides: TGCAGCGTTGAAGAGTTGCATGGCTACACCTTC.

The V and J genes are TRBV4-1 and TRBJ2-6; D not certain. V lost 1 base and J lost 0, with 10 bases in between. Germline-derived CDR1 and CDR2 are MGHRA and YSYEKL. The CDR3 covers 17 residues. The CDR3 loop is CASSQVEVPSGANVLTF. CDR3 sequence (DNA): TGCGCCAGCAGCCAAGTTGAGGTCCCCTCTGGGGCCAACGTCCTGACTTTC.

V usage is TRBV4-1 and J usage is TRBJ1-5; tentatively, D is TRBD1 (6 bases). The length of the CDR3 is 14 residues. Germline V gene data show CDR1 as MGHRA and CDR2 as YSYEKL. The germline V and J ends were trimmed by 4 bases and 5 bases, with 12 bases remaining between them. The CDR3 region is CASSPSSGDQPQHF. CDR3 nucleotides: TGCGCCAGCAGCCCAAGTTCAGGGGATCAGCCCCAGCATTTT.

V is TRBV19 and J is TRBJ2-2, with TRBD1 matching over 8 bases. Germline CDR1 and CDR2: LNHDA and SQIVND (reference sequence). This CDR3 is 14 amino acids long. V shed 7 bases, J shed 7 bases, and the junction held 8 bases outside the gene matches. DNA for the CDR3: TGTGCCAGTACAAGAAAGGGGACAGGCGGGGAGCTGTTTTTT. Its protein is CASTRKGTGGELFF.

V and J are TRBV6-5 and TRBJ2-6, with D possibly TRBD1 on 9 matching bases. Per germline, CDR1 MNHEY and CDR2 SVGAGI. The CDR3 runs to 15 residues. Trimming cost V 9 bases and J 4 bases, with 16 bases left between them. This chain's CDR3 is CASSGTGTGANVLTF. DNA of the CDR3: TGTGCCAGTAGCGGGACAGGGACCGGGGCCAACGTCCTGACTTTC.